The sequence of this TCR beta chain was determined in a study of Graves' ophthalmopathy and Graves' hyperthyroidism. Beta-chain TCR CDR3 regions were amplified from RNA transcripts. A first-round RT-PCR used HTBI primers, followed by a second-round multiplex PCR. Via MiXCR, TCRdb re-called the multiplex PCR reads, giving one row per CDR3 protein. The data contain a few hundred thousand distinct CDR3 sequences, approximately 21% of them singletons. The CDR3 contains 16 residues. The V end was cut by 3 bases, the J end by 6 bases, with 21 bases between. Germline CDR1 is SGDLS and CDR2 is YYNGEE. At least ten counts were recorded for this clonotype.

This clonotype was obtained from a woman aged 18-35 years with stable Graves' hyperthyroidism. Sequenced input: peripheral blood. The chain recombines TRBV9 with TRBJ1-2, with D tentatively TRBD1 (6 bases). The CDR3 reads CASSAAKDGGDDGYTF. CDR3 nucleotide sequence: TGTGCCAGCAGCGCCGCCAAGGACGGGGGCGATGATGGCTACACCTTC. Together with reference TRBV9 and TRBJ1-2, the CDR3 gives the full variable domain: DSGVTQTPKHLITATGQRVTLRCSPRSGDLSVYWYQQSLDQGLQFLIQYYNGEERAKGNILERFSAQQFPDLHSELNLSSLELGDSALYFCASSAAKDGGDDGYTFGSGTRLTVV.